These T cell receptor beta chains were read from a single sample in a study of CD8+ T cells in alopecia areata. Profiled with immunoSEQ multiplex PCR; TCRdb holds only in-frame clones, not every one. This table holds about 120,000 clones, 50% to 55% found once. Sequencing was performed on CD4+ T cells sorted from blood, taken at week 4, from a patient treated with tofacitinib. Receptors originate from a human donor with alopecia areata. The CDR3 runs from the conserved cysteine through the conserved F or W.

V: TRBV5-1
J: TRBJ2-3
CDR3: CASSSYSGTSGTRTDTQYF

V: TRBV29-1
J: TRBJ1-4
CDR3: CSVGLGNEKLFF

V: TRBV19
J: TRBJ1-5
CDR3: CASNTYTQGQPQHF

V: TRBV29-1
J: TRBJ1-2
CDR3: CSVSGTGPIWDGYTF

V: TRBV2
J: TRBJ1-2
CDR3: CASSRDRGKSGYTF

V: TRBV30
J: TRBJ1-1
CDR3: CAWSVGGVTEAFF

V: TRBV6-1
J: TRBJ1-2
CDR3: CASSSDSYGYTF

V: TRBV11-2
J: TRBJ1-4
CDR3: CASSLGRLNEKLFF

V: TRBV9
J: TRBJ1-3
CDR3: CASSLSQGSGNTIYF

V: TRBV2
J: TRBJ1-5
CDR3: CASRGDSSNQPQHF

V: TRBV5-1
J: TRBJ1-1
CDR3: CASSLVLNTEAFF

V: TRBV2
J: TRBJ2-1
CDR3: CASSLEGGYNEQFF

V: TRBV6-5
J: TRBJ2-7
CDR3: CASSSMGAREQYF

V: TRBV5-1
J: TRBJ2-1
CDR3: CASSLPYNEQFF

V: TRBV20-1
J: TRBJ1-2
CDR3: CSASRDYGYTF

V: TRBV30
J: TRBJ1-2
CDR3: CASGQGYGYTF

V: TRBV4-2
J: TRBJ1-2
CDR3: CASSQFWGAQVYTF

V: TRBV25-1
J: TRBJ2-7
CDR3: CATLTTYEQYF

V: TRBV11-1
J: TRBJ2-2
CDR3: CASSLRMGGVNPPRELFF

V: TRBV29-1
J: TRBJ1-1
CDR3: CSVVGSGGLRTEAFF

V: TRBV18
J: TRBJ2-5
CDR3: CASSPSQYQETQYF

V: TRBV29-1
J: TRBJ1-4
CDR3: CSVDFDRGDEKLFF

V: TRBV5-1
J: TRBJ2-3
CDR3: CASSETGGSGTDTQYF

V: TRBV9
J: TRBJ1-5
CDR3: CASSVDLSNQPQHF

V: TRBV6-5
J: TRBJ2-7
CDR3: CASSNGLSYEQYF

V: TRBV30
J: TRBJ2-2
CDR3: CAWSLQTTGELFF

V: TRBV5-1
J: TRBJ1-2
CDR3: CASSPDPYRVADGYTF

V: TRBV6-6
J: TRBJ2-3
CDR3: CASKIAGDTDTQYF

V: TRBV29-1
J: TRBJ1-2
CDR3: CSGIQGDYGYTF

V: TRBV6-5
J: TRBJ1-2
CDR3: CASSYTANYGYTF

V: TRBV4-1
J: TRBJ1-1
CDR3: CASSQDSSFPEAFF

V: TRBV15
J: TRBJ1-2
CDR3: CATSTVGATDYGYTF

V: TRBV4-2
J: TRBJ2-3
CDR3: CASSQAGSRGRADTQYF

V: TRBV29-1
J: TRBJ1-4
CDR3: CSVVVGDEKLFF

V: TRBV10-3
J: TRBJ2-1
CDR3: CAISDLAYEQFF

V: TRBV30
J: TRBJ1-3
CDR3: CAWSPDTTGNTIYF

V: TRBV19
J: TRBJ1-1
CDR3: CASNRPDRGSEAFF

V: TRBV15
J: TRBJ2-1
CDR3: CATSRGNVAGWNEQFF

V: TRBV27
J: TRBJ2-2
CDR3: CASSLFRTANTGELFF

V: TRBV4-1
J: TRBJ2-3
CDR3: CASSQVRSTDTQYF